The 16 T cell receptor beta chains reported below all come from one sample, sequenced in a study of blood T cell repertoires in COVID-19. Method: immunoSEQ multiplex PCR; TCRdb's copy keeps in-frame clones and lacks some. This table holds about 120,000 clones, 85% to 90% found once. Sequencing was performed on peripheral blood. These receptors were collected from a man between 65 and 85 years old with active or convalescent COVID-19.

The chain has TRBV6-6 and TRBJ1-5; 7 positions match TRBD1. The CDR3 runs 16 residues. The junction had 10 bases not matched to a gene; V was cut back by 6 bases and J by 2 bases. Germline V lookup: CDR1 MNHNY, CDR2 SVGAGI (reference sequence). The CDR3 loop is CASSRRQGSRNQPQHF. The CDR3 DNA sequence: TGTGCCAGCAGCCGTCGACAGGGATCCCGCAATCAGCCCCAGCATTTT.

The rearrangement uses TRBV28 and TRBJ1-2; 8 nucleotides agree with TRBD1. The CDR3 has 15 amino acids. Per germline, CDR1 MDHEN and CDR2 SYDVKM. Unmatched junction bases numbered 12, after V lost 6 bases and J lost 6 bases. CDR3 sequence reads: CASSEGAGGANGYTF. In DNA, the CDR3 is TGTGCCAGCAGCGAGGGGGCAGGGGGCGCGAATGGCTACACCTTC.

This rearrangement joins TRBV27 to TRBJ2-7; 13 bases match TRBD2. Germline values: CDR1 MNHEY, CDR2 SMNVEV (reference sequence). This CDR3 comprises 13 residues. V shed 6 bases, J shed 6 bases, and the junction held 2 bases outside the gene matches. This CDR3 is CASRWTSGSEQYF. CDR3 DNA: TGTGCCAGCAGATGGACTAGCGGGAGCGAGCAGTACTTC.

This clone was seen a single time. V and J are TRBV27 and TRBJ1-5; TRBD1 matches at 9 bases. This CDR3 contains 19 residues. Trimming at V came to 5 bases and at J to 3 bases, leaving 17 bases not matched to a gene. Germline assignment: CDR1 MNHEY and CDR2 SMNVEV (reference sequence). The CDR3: CASSRTPRQQGAFNQPQHF. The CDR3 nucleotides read TGTGCCAGCAGTCGTACCCCCCGACAACAGGGGGCCTTCAATCAGCCCCAGCATTTT.

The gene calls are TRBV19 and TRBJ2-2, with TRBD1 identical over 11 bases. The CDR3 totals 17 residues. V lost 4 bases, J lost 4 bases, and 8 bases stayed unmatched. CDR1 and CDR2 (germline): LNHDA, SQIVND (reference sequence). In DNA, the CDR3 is TGTGCCAGTAGTACTCTTCCCGGGACAGGGGGCACCGGGGAGCTGTTTTTT. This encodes CASSTLPGTGGTGELFF.

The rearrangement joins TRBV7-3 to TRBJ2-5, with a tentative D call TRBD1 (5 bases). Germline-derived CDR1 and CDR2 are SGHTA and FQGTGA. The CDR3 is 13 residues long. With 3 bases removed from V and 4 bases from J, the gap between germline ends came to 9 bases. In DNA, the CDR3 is TGTGCCAGCAGCTTCGGACATCTAGAGACCCAGTACTTC. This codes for CASSFGHLETQYF.

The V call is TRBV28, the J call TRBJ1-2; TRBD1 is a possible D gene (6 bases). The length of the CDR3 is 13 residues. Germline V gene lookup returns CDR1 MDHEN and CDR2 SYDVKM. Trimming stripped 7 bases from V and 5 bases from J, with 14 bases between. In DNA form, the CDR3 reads TGTGCCAGCACGGCAGGGACACGATATGGCTACACCTTC. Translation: CASTAGTRYGYTF.

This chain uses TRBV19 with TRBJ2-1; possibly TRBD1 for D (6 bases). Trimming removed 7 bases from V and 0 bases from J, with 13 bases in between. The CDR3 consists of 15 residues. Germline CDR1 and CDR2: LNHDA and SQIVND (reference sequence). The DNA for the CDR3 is TGTGCCAGTAAGGAGCAGGGGAGCTCCTACAATGAGCAGTTCTTC. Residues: CASKEQGSSYNEQFF.

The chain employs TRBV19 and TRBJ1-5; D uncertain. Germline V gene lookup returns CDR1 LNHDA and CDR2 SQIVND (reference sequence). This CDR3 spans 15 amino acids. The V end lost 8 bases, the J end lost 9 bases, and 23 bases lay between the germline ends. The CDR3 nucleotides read TGTGCCAGTGCGGTCGGCAGCGGGATCGAAGGGCCCCAGCATTTT. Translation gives CASAVGSGIEGPQHF.

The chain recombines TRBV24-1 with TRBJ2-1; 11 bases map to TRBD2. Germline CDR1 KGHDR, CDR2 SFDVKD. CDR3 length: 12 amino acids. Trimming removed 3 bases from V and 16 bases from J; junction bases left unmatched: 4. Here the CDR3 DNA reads TGTGCCACCAGTGATCAACTAGCGGGAGTTTTCTTC. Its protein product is CATSDQLAGVFF.

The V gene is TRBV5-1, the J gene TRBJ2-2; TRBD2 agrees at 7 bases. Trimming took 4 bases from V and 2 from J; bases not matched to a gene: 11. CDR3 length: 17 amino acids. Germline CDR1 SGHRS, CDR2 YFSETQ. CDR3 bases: TGCGCCAGCAGCCTGCCGCCTAGCGGTATTAACACCGGGGAGCTGTTTTTT. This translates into CASSLPPSGINTGELFF.

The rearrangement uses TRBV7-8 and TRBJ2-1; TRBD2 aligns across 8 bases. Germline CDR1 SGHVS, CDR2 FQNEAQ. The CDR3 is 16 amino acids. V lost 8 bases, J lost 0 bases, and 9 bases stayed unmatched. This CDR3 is CASQGLAGGSYNEQFF. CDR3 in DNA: TGTGCCAGCCAAGGGCTAGCGGGTGGCTCCTACAATGAGCAGTTCTTC. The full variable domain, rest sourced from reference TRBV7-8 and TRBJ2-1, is GAGVSQSPRYKVAKRGQDVALRCDPISGHVSLFWYQQALGQGPEFLTYFQNEAQLDKSGLPSDRFFAERPEGSVSTLKIQRTQQEDSAVYLCASQGLAGGSYNEQFFGPGTRLTVL.

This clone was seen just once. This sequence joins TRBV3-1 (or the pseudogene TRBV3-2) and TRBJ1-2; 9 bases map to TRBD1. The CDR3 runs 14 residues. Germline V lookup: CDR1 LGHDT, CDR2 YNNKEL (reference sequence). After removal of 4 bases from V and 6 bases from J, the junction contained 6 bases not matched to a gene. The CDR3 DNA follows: TGTGCCAGCAGCCTTGCACAGGGGGCAAATGGCTACACCTTC. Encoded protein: CASSLAQGANGYTF.

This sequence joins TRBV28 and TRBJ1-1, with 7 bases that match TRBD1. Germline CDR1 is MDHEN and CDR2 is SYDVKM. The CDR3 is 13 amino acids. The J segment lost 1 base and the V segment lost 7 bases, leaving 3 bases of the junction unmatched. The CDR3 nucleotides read TGTGCCAGCACAGAGGGGGCGAACACTGAAGCTTTCTTT. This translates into CASTEGANTEAFF.

This CDR3 reads CSAWDTQSSGNTIYF. CDR3 DNA: TGCAGCGCCTGGGACACCCAGAGCTCTGGAAACACCATATATTTT. This chain links TRBV29-1 with TRBJ1-3; TRBD1 is a possible D gene (6 bases). Per the germline V gene, CDR1 is SQVTM and CDR2 is ANQGSEA. V lost 7 bases and J lost 0, with 16 bases in between. This CDR3 is 15 amino acids long.

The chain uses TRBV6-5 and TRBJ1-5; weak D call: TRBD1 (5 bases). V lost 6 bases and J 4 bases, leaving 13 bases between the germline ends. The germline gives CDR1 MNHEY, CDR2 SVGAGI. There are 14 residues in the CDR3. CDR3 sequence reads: CASSQGYENQPQHF. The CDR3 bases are TGTGCCAGCAGCCAGGGATACGAAAATCAGCCCCAGCATTTT.